The next 9 T cell receptor beta chains were all read from a single sample in a study of blood T cell repertoires in COVID-19. Sequencing used immunoSEQ multiplex PCR; TCRdb keeps in-frame clones, though not all of them. The sample lists over 250,000 clones; just under 90% were seen once. The specimen was PBMCs or T cells enriched from blood (not recorded which). The receptor set was obtained from a woman between 55 and 75 years old who had recovered from COVID-19.

The chain links TRBV5-6 to TRBJ2-1, with D maybe TRBD1 (6 bases). This CDR3 has 17 amino acids. V dropped 3 bases and J dropped 7 bases, with 23 bases sitting between them. Per germline, CDR1 SGHDT and CDR2 YYEEEE. The DNA for the CDR3 is TGTGCCAGCAGCTGGGGGCCGGGGTCAGGGCTCGGGAATGAGCAGTTCTTC. It translates to CASSWGPGSGLGNEQFF. The variable domain in full, with the rest retrieved from reference TRBV5-6 and TRBJ2-1, is DAGVTQSPTHLIKTRGQQVTLRCSPKSGHDTVSWYQQALGQGPQFIFQYYEEEERQRGNFPDRFSGHQFPNYSSELNVNALLLGDSALYLCASSWGPGSGLGNEQFFGPGTRLTVL.

A few counts support this clone. This chain connects TRBV10-1 to TRBJ2-1, with 7 bases that match TRBD1. The germline CDR1 and CDR2 sequences are WNHNN and SYGVQD (reference sequence). This CDR3 spans 15 amino acids. Trimming at V came to 4 bases and at J to 5 bases, leaving 8 bases not matched to a gene. In nucleotides, the CDR3 is TGCGCCAGCAGTGCACCGGGACAGAGCAACAATGAGCAGTTCTTC. As protein: CASSAPGQSNNEQFF.

The V gene is TRBV5-1, the J gene TRBJ2-3, with D maybe TRBD1 (6 bases). The germline V gene encodes CDR1 SGHRS and CDR2 YFSETQ. V was clipped by 4 bases and J by 2 bases, with 17 bases between them. The CDR3 totals 16 residues. CDR3 sequence: CASSGRDTQYTDTQYF. The CDR3 nucleotides read TGCGCCAGCAGCGGACGGGACACACAGTACACAGATACGCAGTATTTT.

This rearrangement joins TRBV27 to TRBJ1-1; maybe TRBD1 (6 bases). In germline, CDR1 is MNHEY, CDR2 SMNVEV (reference sequence). V shed 5 bases and J shed 4 bases, with 14 bases lying between them. The CDR3 has 14 amino acids. CDR3 sequence reads: CASSSLGGGTEAFF. The DNA of the CDR3 is TGTGCCAGCAGTAGTCTAGGGGGTGGCACTGAAGCTTTCTTT.

V gene TRBV9 combines with J gene TRBJ1-2; a possible D gene is TRBD1 (6 bases). This CDR3 spans 17 amino acids. V was cut by 0 bases and J by 4 bases, with 19 bases left in between. Germline V CDR1 and CDR2: SGDLS, YYNGEE. The CDR3 region is CASSVARTGGLSYGYTF. In DNA form, the CDR3 reads TGTGCCAGCAGCGTAGCCCGAACCGGGGGGCTCAGCTATGGCTACACCTTC.

The gene calls are TRBV19 and TRBJ1-4; tentatively, D is TRBD1 (5 bases). Trimming shortened V by 3 bases and J by 8 bases, and 22 bases separated the two germline ends. CDR1 and CDR2 from the germline V gene are LNHDA and SQIVND (reference sequence). The CDR3 has 17 residues. In DNA, the CDR3 is TGTGCCAGTAGTATGAGCGGATGGGGGGGATCCGGGGAAAAACTGTTTTTT. Its translation: CASSMSGWGGSGEKLFF. The whole variable domain, filled in from reference TRBV19 and TRBJ1-4, reads DGGITQSPKYLFRKEGQNVTLSCEQNLNHDAMYWYRQDPGQGLRLIYYSQIVNDFQKGDIAEGYSVSREKKESFPLTVTSAQKNPTAFYLCASSMSGWGGSGEKLFFGSGTQLSVL.

The chain carries TRBV2 and TRBJ1-2, with TRBD1 as a possible D gene (6 bases). Germline V gene sequence: CDR1 SNHLY, CDR2 FYNNEI. V shed 7 bases and J shed 7 bases, with 16 bases lying between them. The CDR3 runs 13 residues. CDR3 in amino acids: CASIQTGYSGYTF. The CDR3 region has the DNA TGTGCCAGCATCCAAACAGGGTATTCTGGCTACACCTTC. The entire variable domain, with the rest obtained from reference TRBV2 and TRBJ1-2, is as follows: EPEVTQTPSHQVTQMGQEVILRCVPISNHLYFYWYRQILGQKVEFLVSFYNNEISEKSEIFDDQFSVERPDGSNFTLKIRSTKLEDSAMYFCASIQTGYSGYTFGSGTRLTVV.

This sequence joins TRBV9 and TRBJ2-1; tentatively, D is TRBD2 (5 bases). From germline, CDR1 is SGDLS and CDR2 YYNGEE. This CDR3 has 16 amino acids. V was clipped by 0 bases and J by 0 bases, with 10 bases between them. CDR3 in DNA: TGTGCCAGCAGCGTAGTAGGAGGACTCTCCTACAATGAGCAGTTCTTC. Translated: CASSVVGGLSYNEQFF.

The chain employs TRBV7-6 and TRBJ2-2; TRBD2 matches 9 bases. Trimming cost V 2 bases and J 0 bases; bases outside gene matches: 7. The germline CDR1 and CDR2 sequences are SGHVS and FNYEAQ. CDR3 length: 18 amino acids. The CDR3 sequence is CASSLPFSGGSNTGELFF. The CDR3 bases are TGTGCCAGCAGCTTACCGTTTAGCGGGGGATCGAACACCGGGGAGCTGTTTTTT.